This T cell receptor (beta chain) was sequenced during a study of blood T cells in healthy people across ages (dated by TCRdb to 2014 to 2015). For the study in its entirety: In model experiments, template switching captured roughly one uniquely barcoded TCR beta cDNA molecule for every two T cells. The study measured age-related changes in TCR beta repertoire diversity using deep sequencing normalized with unique cDNA molecular identifiers. The donors were divided into four age groups: young (average around 17 years), middle-aged (about 39), aged (approximately 64) and long-lived (roughly 88). To avoid experimental bias, donors of different ages were distributed randomly across sequencing lanes. For two donors (one aged 18 to 29 and one aged 80 or older), the study analyzed two additional independent replicas of 1 million unique cDNA reads from the same blood draw. The research as a whole found: Conclusive comparison of naive and antigen-experienced compartments was prevented by the profiling of bulk unsorted PBMCs. Compared with the aged group, more naive CD4+ T cells, fewer expanded clones and increased TCR diversity were shown by the long-lived group, suggesting age selection. Observed TCR beta diversity per million T cells fell roughly linearly with age, and a significant reduction was already apparent by age around 36. Because donor CMV infection status was unknown, age-related changes in expanded clonotypes were potentially confounded. Estimates of total diversity from one million sequenced T cells were regarded as lower bounds and underestimates. There was a strong correlation between observed TCR beta diversity and the percentage of naive T cells measured by flow cytometry.

The library was obtained by 5' RACE. For sequencing, an Illumina HiSeq 2500 was employed. A second PCR of about 7 to 12 cycles was run with a J-beta primer mix and a sample-barcoded 5' primer. Each TCR beta cDNA molecule received a unique molecular identifier from a template-switch 5' adaptor carrying 12 random nucleotides. Each sample yielded at least 3 million CDR3-containing paired-end reads. The Mint cDNA synthesis kit, primed by a TRBC-specific oligonucleotide, was used to synthesize first-strand cDNA from all RNA. All cDNA was treated with uracil-DNA glycosylase and then went through a first 18-cycle PCR with the universal primers M1SS and BC2_uni_R. For the original study's pipeline: Each sample was normalized by randomly selecting 1 million high-quality reads, each carrying a distinct molecular identifier. Instead of being binned into consensus sequences, reads that shared molecular identifiers were thrown out. CDR3 identification, clonotype clustering and error correction used MiTCR with a Q25 quality threshold and the strictest error-elimination algorithm. A nonparametric unseen species model using Euler transformation provided a lower-bound estimate of total TCR beta diversity. TCRdb trimmed public reads at Q25 via fastp, called clones via MiXCR and kept in-frame beta chains. CDR3 protein sequences are deduplicated, and each keeps its most common genes and DNA. What appears here as the V and J calls and clone size reflects TCRdb's work, not the paper's. A total of some 640,000 distinct CDR3 sequences appear in this sample, roughly 49% of them only once. The top ten constitute 25% to 35% of the sample.

A remark on this clonotype: The clone's antigen remains unknown. No much larger clone exists at a distance of one base, and base qualities are not known.

Systemically healthy Caucasian individuals from Russia, around 39 in total and aged 6 to 90 years, were included as donors. About 9.8 milliliters of peripheral blood were drawn from each donor into EDTA-treated Vacutainer tubes. Ficoll-Paque density-gradient centrifugation was used to isolate PBMCs, with at least 6.5 million per sample. Trizol reagent was used to extract total RNA from the PBMCs, yielding at least 5.5 micrograms per sample. Naive CD45RAhigh/CD27high T cell percentages were measured by flow cytometry on a PBMC aliquot from every donor. Via the germline V gene, CDR1 is SGHAT and CDR2 FQNNGV. Here V drops 4 bases and J drops 6 bases, and the junction holds 9 bases not matched to any gene. Inclusive of the bounding cysteine and phenylalanine, the CDR3 is 15 residues long. The DNA shown is the 45-base CDR3, in frame from base 1.

Sequenced input: blood. This sequence originates from a woman aged 55 to 70 in good health. This chain is built from TRBV11-2 and TRBJ2-3; 8 central bases correspond to TRBD1. The CDR3 reads CASSSLAAGGDTQYF. The bases read TGTGCCAGCAGCTCCTTAGCCGCAGGGGGCGATACGCAGTATTTT.